The sequence of this TCR beta chain was determined in a study of blood T cell repertoires in COVID-19. The wider study: Material from acute and convalescent COVID-19 was sourced from the United States, Italy and Spain. PBMCs, B-cell-depleted T cells, or T cells were the source of the cDNA or gDNA that made up the material.

Between the trimmed V and J ends, which lost 1 base and 0 bases, there was a span of 3 bases. The CDR3 has 13 residues. Germline CDR1 SEHNR, CDR2 FQNEAQ (reference sequence). Clones were read by immunoSEQ multiplex PCR, and TCRdb kept only the in-frame ones, dropping some. Of approximately 170,000 clones detected, around 90% appear once; the ten largest clones hold roughly 8.9%. The V call is TRBV7-9, the J call TRBJ1-1, with D hard to call. The sequenced sample was PBMCs or T cells enriched from blood (not recorded which). The TCR was taken from a woman between 18 and 30 years old who had recovered from COVID-19. The CDR3 sequence: CASSLDMNTEAFF. CDR3 DNA sequence: TGTGCCAGCAGCTTAGATATGAACACTGAAGCTTTCTTT.